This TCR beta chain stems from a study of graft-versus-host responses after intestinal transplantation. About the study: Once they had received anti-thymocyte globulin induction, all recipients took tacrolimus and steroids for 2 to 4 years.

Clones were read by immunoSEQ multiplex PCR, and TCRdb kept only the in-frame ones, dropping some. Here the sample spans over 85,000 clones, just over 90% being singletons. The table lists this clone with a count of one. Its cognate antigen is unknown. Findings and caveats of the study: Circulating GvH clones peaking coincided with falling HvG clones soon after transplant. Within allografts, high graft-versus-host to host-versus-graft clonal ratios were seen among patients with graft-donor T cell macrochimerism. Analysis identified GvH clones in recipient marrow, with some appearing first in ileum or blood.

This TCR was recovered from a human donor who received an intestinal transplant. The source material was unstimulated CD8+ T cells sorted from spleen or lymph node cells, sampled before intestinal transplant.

CDR3 sequence: CASSPDRVGEKLFF. CDR3 DNA sequence: TGTGCCAGCAGCCCCGACAGGGTGGGGGAAAAACTGTTTTTT. The V and J genes are TRBV7-9 and TRBJ1-4, with 7 bases matching TRBD1. Germline trimming cut 5 bases from V and 8 bases from J; bases unmatched to any gene: 8. This CDR3 has 14 residues. The germline V gene encodes CDR1 SEHNR and CDR2 FQNEAQ (reference sequence).